This T cell receptor (beta chain) derives from a study of T-cell reconstitution after alpha-beta-depleted transplantation in children. Unique molecular identifiers tagged the TCRbeta library. TCRdb ran MiXCR on the PCR reads and lists one entry per CDR3 protein. This sample has almost 400,000 distinct CDR3 sequences, with just over 20% found just once. Per germline, CDR1 SGHRS and CDR2 YFSETQ. This CDR3 contains 18 residues. V was shortened by 1 base and J by 0 bases, with 17 bases between the two germline ends. The origin of this receptor is a human donor who donated a stem cell graft to a child with acute myeloid leukemia. The input for sequencing was PBMCs from the stem cell graft donor, taken from the stem cell graft. The chain employs TRBV5-1 and TRBJ2-1; possible D gene TRBD2, 6 bases. The CDR3 sequence: CASSLTGEGSRSYNEQFF. The CDR3 DNA sequence: TGCGCCAGCAGCTTGACGGGAGAGGGCTCTCGCTCCTACAATGAGCAGTTCTTC.